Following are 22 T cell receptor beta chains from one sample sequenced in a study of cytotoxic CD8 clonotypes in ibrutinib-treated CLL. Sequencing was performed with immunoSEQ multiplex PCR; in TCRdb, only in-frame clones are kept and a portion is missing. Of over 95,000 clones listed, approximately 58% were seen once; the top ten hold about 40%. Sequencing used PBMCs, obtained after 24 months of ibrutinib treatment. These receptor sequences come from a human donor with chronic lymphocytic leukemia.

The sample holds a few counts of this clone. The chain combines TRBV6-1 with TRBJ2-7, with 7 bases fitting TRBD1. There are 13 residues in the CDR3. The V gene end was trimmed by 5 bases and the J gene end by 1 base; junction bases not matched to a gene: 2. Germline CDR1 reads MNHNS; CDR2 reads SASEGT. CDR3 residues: CASSPGGSYEQYF. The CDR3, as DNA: TGTGCCAGCAGTCCAGGGGGTTCCTACGAGCAGTACTTC.

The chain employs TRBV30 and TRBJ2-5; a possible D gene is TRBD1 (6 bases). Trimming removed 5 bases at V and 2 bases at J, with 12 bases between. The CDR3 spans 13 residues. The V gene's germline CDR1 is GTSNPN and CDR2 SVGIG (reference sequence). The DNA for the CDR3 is TGTGCCTGGGCGGCAGGGGTACAAGAGACCCAGTACTTC. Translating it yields CAWAAGVQETQYF.

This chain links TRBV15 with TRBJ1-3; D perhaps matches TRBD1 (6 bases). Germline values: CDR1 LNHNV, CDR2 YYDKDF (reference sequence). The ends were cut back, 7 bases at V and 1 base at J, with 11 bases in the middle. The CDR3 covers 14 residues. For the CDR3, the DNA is TGTGCCACCAAGGCCGGGACATCTGGAAACACCATATATTTT. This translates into CATKAGTSGNTIYF.

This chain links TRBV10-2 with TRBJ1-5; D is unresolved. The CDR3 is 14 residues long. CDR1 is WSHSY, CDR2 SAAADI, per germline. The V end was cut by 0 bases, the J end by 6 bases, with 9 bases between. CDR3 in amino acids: CASSESGMGQPQHF. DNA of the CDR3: TGCGCCAGCAGTGAGTCGGGGATGGGTCAGCCCCAGCATTTT.

Here the CDR3 reads CASSSSTRNTGELFF. CDR3 nucleotide sequence: TGTGCCAGCAGCTCCTCCACTAGAAACACCGGGGAGCTGTTTTTT. This chain connects TRBV13 to TRBJ2-2; D possibly corresponds to TRBD2 (5 bases). Germline V lookup: CDR1 PRHDT, CDR2 FYEKMQ (reference sequence). Deletions cut 4 bases from V and 2 bases from J, with 11 bases between. This CDR3 is built from 15 residues. The full variable domain, its missing parts supplied by reference TRBV13 and TRBJ2-2, is AAGVIQSPRHLIKEKRETATLKCYPIPRHDTVYWYQQGPGQDPQFLISFYEKMQSDKGSIPDRFSAQQFSDYHSELNMSSLELGDSALYFCASSSSTRNTGELFFGEGSRLTVL.

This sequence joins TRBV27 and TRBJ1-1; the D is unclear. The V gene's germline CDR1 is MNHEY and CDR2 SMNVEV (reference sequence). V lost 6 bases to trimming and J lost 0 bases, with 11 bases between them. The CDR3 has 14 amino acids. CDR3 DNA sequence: TGTGCCAGCAGGGTAACGGCAATGAACACTGAAGCTTTCTTT. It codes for CASRVTAMNTEAFF.

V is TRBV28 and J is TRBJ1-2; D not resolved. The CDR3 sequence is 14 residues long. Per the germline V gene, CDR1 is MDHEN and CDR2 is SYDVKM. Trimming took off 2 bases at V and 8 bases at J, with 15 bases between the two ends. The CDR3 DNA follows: TGTGCCAGCAGTTTAGACGGAGGTGTTTACGGCTACACCTTC. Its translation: CASSLDGGVYGYTF.

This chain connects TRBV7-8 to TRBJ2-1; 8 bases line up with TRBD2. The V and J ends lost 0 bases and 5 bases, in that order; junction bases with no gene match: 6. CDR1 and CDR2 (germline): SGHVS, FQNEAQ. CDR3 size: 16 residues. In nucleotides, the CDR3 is TGTGCCAGCAGCTTAGCGAGGCCGGGGGGGAACAATGAGCAGTTCTTC. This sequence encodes CASSLARPGGNNEQFF.

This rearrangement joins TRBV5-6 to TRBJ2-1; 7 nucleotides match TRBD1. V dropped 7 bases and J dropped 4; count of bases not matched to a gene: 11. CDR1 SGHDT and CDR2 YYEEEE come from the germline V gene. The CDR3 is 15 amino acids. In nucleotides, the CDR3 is TGTGCCAGCCAGGAACAGGGGACCTCGTACAATGAGCAGTTCTTC. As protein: CASQEQGTSYNEQFF.

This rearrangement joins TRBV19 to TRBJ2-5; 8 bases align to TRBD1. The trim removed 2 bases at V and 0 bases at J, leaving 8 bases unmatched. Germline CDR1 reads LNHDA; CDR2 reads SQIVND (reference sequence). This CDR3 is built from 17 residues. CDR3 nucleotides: TGTGCCAGTAGTATACTGACCGGACAGGGCCACCAAGAGACCCAGTACTTC. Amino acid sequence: CASSILTGQGHQETQYF.

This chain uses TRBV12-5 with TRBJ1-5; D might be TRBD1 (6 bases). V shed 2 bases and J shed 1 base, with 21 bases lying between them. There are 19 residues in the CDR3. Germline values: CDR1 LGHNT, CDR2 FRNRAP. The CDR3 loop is CASGLLFWWGAKSNQPQHF. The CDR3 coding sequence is TGTGCTAGTGGTTTGTTATTTTGGTGGGGGGCTAAGAGCAATCAGCCCCAGCATTTT.

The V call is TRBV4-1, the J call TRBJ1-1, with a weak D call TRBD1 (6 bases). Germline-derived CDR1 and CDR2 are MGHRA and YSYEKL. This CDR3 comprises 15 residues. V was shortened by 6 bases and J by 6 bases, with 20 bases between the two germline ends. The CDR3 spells CASSEGRGARSEAFF. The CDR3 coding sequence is TGCGCCAGCAGTGAGGGCCGGGGGGCTCGGTCTGAAGCTTTCTTT.

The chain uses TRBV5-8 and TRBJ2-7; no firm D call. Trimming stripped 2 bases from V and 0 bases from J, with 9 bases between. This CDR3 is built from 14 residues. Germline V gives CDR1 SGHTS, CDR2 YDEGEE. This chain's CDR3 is CASSLGGSSYEQYF. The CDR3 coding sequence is TGTGCCAGCAGCTTAGGTGGTTCCTCCTACGAGCAGTACTTC.

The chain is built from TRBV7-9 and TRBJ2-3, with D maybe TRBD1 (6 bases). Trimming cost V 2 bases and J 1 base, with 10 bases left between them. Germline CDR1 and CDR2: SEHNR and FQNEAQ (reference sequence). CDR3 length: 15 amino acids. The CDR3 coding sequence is TGTGCCAGCAGCTTACTGAGACAGGGCACAGATACGCAGTATTTT. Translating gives CASSLLRQGTDTQYF.

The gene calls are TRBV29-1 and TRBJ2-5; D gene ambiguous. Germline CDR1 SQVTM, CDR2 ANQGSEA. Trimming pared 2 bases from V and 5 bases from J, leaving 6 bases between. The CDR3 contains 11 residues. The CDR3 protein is CSVEPDETQYF. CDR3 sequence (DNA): TGCAGCGTTGAACCCGACGAGACCCAGTACTTC.

The CDR3, as DNA: TGTGCCAGCAGTTCGCCGGGGGGCTCTGGAAACACCATATATTTT. It specifies CASSSPGGSGNTIYF. The chain combines TRBV28 with TRBJ1-3, with D maybe TRBD1 (5 bases). Germline V gene data show CDR1 as MDHEN and CDR2 as SYDVKM. V lost 4 bases to trimming and J lost 0 bases, with 10 bases between them. The CDR3 consists of 15 residues.

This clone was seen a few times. The CDR3 sequence is CASSIQGLVIEQFF. The CDR3 region has the DNA TGCGCCAGCAGCATACAGGGCCTCGTGATTGAGCAGTTCTTC. The chain combines TRBV5-1 with TRBJ2-1; maybe TRBD1 (6 bases). V lost 4 bases to trimming and J lost 9 bases, with 17 bases between them. The CDR3 has 14 amino acids. The germline V gene has CDR1 SGHRS and CDR2 YFSETQ.

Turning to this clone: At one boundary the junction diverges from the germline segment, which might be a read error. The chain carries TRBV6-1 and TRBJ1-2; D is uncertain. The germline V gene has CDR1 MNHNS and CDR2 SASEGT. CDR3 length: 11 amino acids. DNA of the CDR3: TGTGCCAGCAGCGAAGTAGGTGGCTACACCTTC. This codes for CASSEVGGYTF.

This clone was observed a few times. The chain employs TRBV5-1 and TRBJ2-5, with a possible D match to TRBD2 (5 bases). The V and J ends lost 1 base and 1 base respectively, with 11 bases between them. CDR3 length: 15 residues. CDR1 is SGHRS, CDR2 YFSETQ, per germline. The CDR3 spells CASSLWSGGQETQYF. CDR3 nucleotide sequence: TGCGCCAGCAGCTTGTGGAGCGGTGGCCAAGAGACCCAGTACTTC.

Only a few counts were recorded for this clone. CDR3 sequence reads: CASASGAGGTEAFF. The CDR3, as DNA: TGTGCCAGTGCATCTGGGGCAGGGGGAACTGAAGCTTTCTTT. The chain uses TRBV19 and TRBJ1-1; TRBD1 aligns across 7 bases. The CDR3 has 14 amino acids. V lost 8 bases, J lost 5 bases, and 11 bases stayed unmatched. Germline V lookup: CDR1 LNHDA, CDR2 SQIVND (reference sequence).

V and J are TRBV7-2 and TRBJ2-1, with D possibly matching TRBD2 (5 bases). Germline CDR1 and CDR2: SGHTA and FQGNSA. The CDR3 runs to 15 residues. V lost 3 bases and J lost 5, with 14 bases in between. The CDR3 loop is CASSLVGGWDNEQFF. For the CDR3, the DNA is TGTGCCAGCAGCTTGGTAGGCGGGTGGGACAATGAGCAGTTCTTC.

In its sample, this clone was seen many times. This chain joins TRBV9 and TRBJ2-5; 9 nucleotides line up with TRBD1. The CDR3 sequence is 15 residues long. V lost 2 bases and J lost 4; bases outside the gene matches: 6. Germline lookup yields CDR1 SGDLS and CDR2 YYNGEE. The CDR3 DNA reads TGTGCCAGCAGCGTTGGGACAGGGTGGACAGAGACCCAGTACTTC. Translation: CASSVGTGWTETQYF.